Listed below are T cell receptor beta chains from one sample, sequenced in a study of post-analysis software for immune sequencing data. In TCRdb, the PCR reads were re-called with MiXCR into one record per CDR3 protein. Of hundreds of thousands of distinct CDR3 sequences in the sample, 25% to 30% were seen once. The material sequenced was blood. Every receptor here comes from a girl under 18 with multiple sclerosis. Both conserved end residues are part of each CDR3. The order of the fields is J gene, D gene, clone size, V gene, CDR3 protein, CDR3 DNA. The D gene is left open where the match is weak. Expanded clones get a size class; other rows say once, few or many, or leave the size out.

TRBJ2-3	NA	few	TRBV6-2/TRBV6-3	CASTPLAGTDTQYF	TGTGCCAGCACCCCACTAGCAGGCACAGATACGCAGTATTTT
TRBJ2-3	NA	NA	TRBV5-1	CASSLETRSWDTQYF	TGCGCCAGCAGCTTGGAGACTAGATCTTGGGATACGCAGTATTTT
TRBJ2-1	TRBD1	NA	TRBV12-3/TRBV12-4	CASRYGPGTGDNEQFF	TGTGCCAGCAGGTATGGCCCCGGGACAGGGGACAATGAGCAGTTCTTC
TRBJ2-4	TRBD1	NA	TRBV20-1	CSAGTGGRGNIQYF	TGCAGTGCTGGGACAGGGGGCAGGGGAAACATTCAGTACTTC
TRBJ2-3	TRBD1	NA	TRBV7-2	CASSRDGQGTDTQYF	TGTGCCAGCAGCCGAGACGGACAGGGCACAGATACGCAGTATTTT
TRBJ1-1	TRBD1	few	TRBV4-2	CASSPGGRGRTEAFF	TGTGCCAGCAGCCCGGGGGGCAGGGGGCGGACTGAAGCTTTCTTT
TRBJ2-7	TRBD1	NA	TRBV7-9	CASSLGGTASSYEQYF	TGTGCCAGCAGCTTAGGGGGGACAGCAAGCTCCTACGAGCAGTACTTC
TRBJ1-5	NA	NA	TRBV29-1	CSVEEENNQPQHF	TGCAGCGTTGAAGAAGAGAACAATCAGCCCCAGCATTTT
TRBJ2-5	NA	few	TRBV5-4	CASSFGRGGQETQYF	TGTGCCAGCAGCTTCGGCAGGGGGGGGCAAGAGACCCAGTACTTC
TRBJ2-3	TRBD1	few	TRBV27	CASSIDRGRGTTDTQYF	TGTGCCAGCAGTATTGACAGGGGGCGAGGTACAACAGATACGCAGTATTTT
TRBJ2-5	NA	NA	TRBV20-1	CSVSYGVQETQYF	TGCAGTGTTTCTTATGGGGTCCAAGAGACCCAGTACTTC
TRBJ2-7	TRBD2	NA	TRBV27	CASTKVGPSGYYEQYF	TGTGCCAGCACCAAAGTCGGTCCTAGCGGTTACTACGAGCAGTACTTC
TRBJ2-3	NA	many	TRBV9	CASTPGPPPTTDTQYF	TGTGCCAGCACCCCAGGTCCGCCTCCTACCACAGATACGCAGTATTTT
TRBJ2-1	TRBD2	few	TRBV6-5	CASSYSMSAGALNEQFF	TGTGCCAGCAGTTACTCGATGTCGGCGGGAGCGTTAAATGAGCAGTTCTTC
TRBJ2-7	NA	many	TRBV15	CATSTDEYEQYF	TGTGCCACCAGCACGGACGAGTACGAGCAGTACTTC
TRBJ2-5	NA	few	TRBV29-1	CSARGSGETQYF	TGCAGCGCGCGAGGGAGCGGCGAGACCCAGTACTTC
TRBJ1-1	NA	few	TRBV20-1	CSARGSGRRNTEAFF	TGCAGTGCTAGAGGAAGTGGGCGGCGAAACACTGAAGCTTTCTTT
TRBJ2-7	NA	few	TRBV7-2	CASSLGGLGRTYEQYF	TGTGCCAGCAGCTTAGGGGGGCTGGGACGGACCTACGAGCAGTACTTC
TRBJ2-7	NA	few	TRBV7-9	CASSLTTGRYEQYF	TGTGCCAGCAGCTTAACGACAGGAAGGTACGAGCAGTACTTC
TRBJ2-7	TRBD2	NA	TRBV9	CASSSRSGGGYNEQYF	TGTGCCAGCAGCTCCCGTAGCGGGGGCGGCTACAATGAGCAGTACTTC
TRBJ2-3	NA	few	TRBV7-2	CASSLRRVGSDTQYF	TGTGCCAGCAGCCTAAGGCGGGTGGGGTCAGATACGCAGTATTTT
TRBJ2-7	NA	NA	TRBV2	CASRRDTSSYNEQYF	TGTGCCAGCAGGAGGGACACGAGCTCCTACAATGAGCAGTACTTC
TRBJ1-1	NA	NA	TRBV7-8	CASSGPGSWAAFF	TGTGCCAGCAGCGGACCCGGGTCTTGGGCAGCTTTCTTT
TRBJ1-6	TRBD1	NA	TRBV10-3	CAIRSGQGQDSPLHF	TGTGCCATCAGAAGTGGACAGGGCCAGGATTCACCCCTCCACTTT
TRBJ2-5	TRBD2	NA	TRBV20-1	CSAAGTTHQETQYF	TGCAGTGCTGCCGGGACTACCCACCAAGAGACCCAGTACTTC
TRBJ1-1	NA	few	TRBV7-9	CASSLKGGAREAFF	TGTGCCAGCAGCTTAAAGGGGGGGGCGCGGGAAGCTTTCTTT
TRBJ1-2	NA	many	TRBV7-2	CASSLDGYGYTF	TGTGCCAGCAGTTTGGACGGCTATGGCTACACCTTC
TRBJ1-2	TRBD1	NA	TRBV6-1	CAGRTGGTVNPHYGYTF	TGTGCCGGTAGGACAGGGGGGACCGTAAACCCGCACTATGGCTACACCTTC
TRBJ2-3	NA	NA	TRBV20-1	CSAIVARGTDTQYF	TGCAGTGCTATTGTCGCCAGGGGCACAGATACGCAGTATTTT
TRBJ2-2	TRBD1	few	TRBV20-1	CSARTPDRVHGELFF	TGCAGTGCTCGTACCCCCGACAGGGTTCACGGGGAGCTGTTTTTT
TRBJ1-2	TRBD1	NA	TRBV28	CASSLIRGLNYGYTF	TGTGCCAGCAGTTTAATCAGGGGGCTCAACTATGGCTACACCTTC
TRBJ2-7	NA	few	TRBV28	CASSLSKRIRSYEQYF	TGTGCCAGCAGTTTGTCGAAAAGGATAAGGAGTTACGAGCAGTACTTC
TRBJ2-2	TRBD2	NA	TRBV7-7	CASSGGTGNTGELFF	TGTGCTAGCAGCGGGGGAACAGGGAACACCGGGGAGCTGTTTTTT
TRBJ1-5	NA	NA	TRBV6-6	CASSSLMNQPQHF	TGTGCCAGCAGTTCCTTGATGAATCAGCCCCAGCATTTT
TRBJ1-1	TRBD1	few	TRBV5-5	CASSLAGTGYSSTEAFF	TGTGCCAGCAGCTTGGCCGGGACAGGGTATTCGAGCACTGAAGCTTTCTTT
TRBJ2-1	NA	NA	TRBV19	CASSPPSGRDYNEQFF	TGTGCCAGTAGTCCCCCGTCGGGTAGGGACTACAATGAGCAGTTCTTC
TRBJ2-7	NA	few	TRBV21-1	CASSKGSLHYEQYF	TGTGCCAGCAGCAAAGGATCCTTGCACTACGAGCAGTACTTC
TRBJ1-6	NA	NA	TRBV7-6	CASSSQVGNSPLHF	TGTGCCAGCAGCTCACAAGTTGGGAATTCACCCCTCCACTTT
TRBJ2-1	NA	NA	TRBV5-6	CASRTLRTWNEQFF	TGTGCCAGCAGAACCCTCCGGACATGGAATGAGCAGTTCTTC
TRBJ1-1	TRBD1	NA	TRBV20-1	CSASGTDHLNTEAFF	TGCAGTGCTTCCGGGACAGATCACCTGAACACTGAAGCTTTCTTT
TRBJ2-1	NA	NA	TRBV28	CASGTPRGDHNEQFF	TGTGCCAGCGGTACACCCAGGGGGGACCACAATGAGCAGTTCTTC
TRBJ2-1	TRBD2	few	TRBV6-5	CASSYFGTSGLQYEQFF	TGTGCCAGCAGTTATTTTGGGACTAGCGGATTACAATATGAGCAGTTCTTC
TRBJ2-7	NA	many	TRBV11-2	CASSQSSVYEQYF	TGTGCCAGCAGCCAAAGTTCAGTCTACGAGCAGTACTTC
TRBJ1-5	NA	few	TRBV15	CATSHTGNQPQHF	TGTGCCACCAGCCACACGGGCAATCAGCCCCAGCATTTT
TRBJ2-5	TRBD1	few	TRBV12-3/TRBV12-4	CASSGTGGKETQYF	TGTGCCAGCAGCGGGACAGGGGGCAAAGAGACCCAGTACTTC
TRBJ2-5	NA	few	TRBV20-1	CSAPQGAGPGETQYF	TGCAGTGCCCCCCAAGGAGCGGGTCCCGGAGAGACCCAGTACTTC